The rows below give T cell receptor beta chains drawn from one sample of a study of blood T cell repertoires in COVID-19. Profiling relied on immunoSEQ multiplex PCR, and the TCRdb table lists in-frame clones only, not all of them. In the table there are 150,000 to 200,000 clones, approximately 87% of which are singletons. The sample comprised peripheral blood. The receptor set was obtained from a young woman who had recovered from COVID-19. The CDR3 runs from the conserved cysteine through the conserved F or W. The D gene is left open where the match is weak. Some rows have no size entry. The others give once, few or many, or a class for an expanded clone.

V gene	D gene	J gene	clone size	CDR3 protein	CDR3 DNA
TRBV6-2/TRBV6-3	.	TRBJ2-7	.	CASSYSASGSYEQYF	TGTGCCAGCAGTTACTCCGCCTCGGGATCCTACGAGCAGTACTTC
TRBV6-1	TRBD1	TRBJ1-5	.	CASSDGTGGFQPQHF	TGTGCCAGCAGTGACGGGACAGGGGGCTTTCAGCCCCAGCATTTT
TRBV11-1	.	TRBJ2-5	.	CASSQGPSETQYF	TGTGCCAGCAGTCAGGGGCCTTCGGAGACCCAGTACTTC
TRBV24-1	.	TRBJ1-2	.	CATSDPGSSSGGYTF	TGTGCCACCAGTGATCCAGGATCCTCCAGTGGCGGCTACACCTTC
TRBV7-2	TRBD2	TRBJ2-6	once	CASSLYSGGVSGANVLTF	TGTGCCAGCAGCTTATACAGCGGGGGGGTCTCTGGGGCCAACGTCCTGACTTTC
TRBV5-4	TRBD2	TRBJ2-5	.	CASSLYTGGPGETQYF	TGTGCCAGCAGCTTGTATACGGGAGGGCCTGGAGAGACCCAGTACTTC
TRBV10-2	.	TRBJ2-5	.	CASSGWAGVLGETQYF	TGCGCCAGCAGTGGATGGGCAGGGGTGTTAGGAGAGACCCAGTACTTC
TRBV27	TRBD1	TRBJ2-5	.	CASSLRGQAFTQTQYF	TGTGCCAGCAGTCTCAGAGGACAGGCCTTTACGCAGACCCAGTACTTC
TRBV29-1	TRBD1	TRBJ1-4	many	CSVPGQGDYGKLFF	TGCAGCGTTCCGGGACAGGGTGATTATGGAAAACTGTTTTTT
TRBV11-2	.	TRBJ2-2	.	CASSSVRTGELFF	TGTGCCAGCAGCTCCGTACGGACCGGGGAGCTGTTTTTT
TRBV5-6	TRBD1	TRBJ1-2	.	CASTRQGLNYGYTF	TGTGCCAGCACTCGACAGGGCTTGAACTATGGCTACACCTTC
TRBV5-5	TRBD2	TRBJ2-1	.	CASTLGGLAFSEQFF	TGTGCCAGCACCCTGGGGGGACTAGCGTTCAGTGAGCAGTTCTTC
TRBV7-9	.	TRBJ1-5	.	CASSAPQDSNQPQHF	TGTGCCAGCAGTGCCCCACAGGATAGCAATCAGCCCCAGCATTTT
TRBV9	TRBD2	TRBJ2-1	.	CASSLLGGAGREQFF	TGTGCCAGCAGCCTCCTCGGGGGGGCTGGGCGTGAGCAGTTCTTC
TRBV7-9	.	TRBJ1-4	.	CAIQPGNRFHEKLFF	TGTGCCATCCAGCCGGGTAACAGGTTTCACGAAAAACTGTTTTTT
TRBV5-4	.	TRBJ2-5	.	CASSFHGGGETQYF	TGTGCCAGCAGCTTCCATGGAGGAGGAGAGACCCAGTACTTC
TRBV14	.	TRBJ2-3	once	CASNGGYYTDTQYF	TGTGCCAGCAACGGAGGGTACTACACAGATACGCAGTATTTT
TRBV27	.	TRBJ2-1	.	CASSPLSRRRNNEQFF	TGTGCCAGCAGTCCCCTTAGCCGGAGAAGAAACAATGAGCAGTTCTTC
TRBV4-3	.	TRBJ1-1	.	CASSREPNTEAFF	TGCGCCAGCAGCCGGGAGCCGAACACTGAAGCTTTCTTT
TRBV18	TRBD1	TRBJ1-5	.	CASSPDRVVLPQHF	TGTGCCAGCTCACCCGACAGGGTGGTCTTGCCCCAGCATTTT
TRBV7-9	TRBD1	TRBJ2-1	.	CASSSDRAYSYNEQFF	TGTGCCAGCAGCTCAGACAGGGCCTATTCCTACAATGAGCAGTTCTTC
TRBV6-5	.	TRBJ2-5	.	CASNLRGQETQYF	TGTGCCAGCAATCTCAGGGGTCAAGAGACCCAGTACTTC
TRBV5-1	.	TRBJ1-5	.	CASRPTPNQPQHF	TGCGCCAGCAGACCGACACCAAATCAGCCCCAGCATTTT
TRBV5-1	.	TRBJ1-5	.	CAKQLGSGGDQPQHF	TGCGCCAAACAATTAGGCTCTGGGGGCGATCAGCCCCAGCATTTT
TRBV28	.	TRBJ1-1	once	CASIIGGGVVANTEAFF	TGTGCCAGCATCATTGGGGGAGGGGTTGTTGCGAACACTGAAGCTTTCTTT
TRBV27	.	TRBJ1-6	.	CASSLSGGSGREFSDSPLHF	TGTGCCAGCAGTTTATCCGGAGGGTCGGGCAGGGAATTTAGTGATTCACCCCTCCACTTT
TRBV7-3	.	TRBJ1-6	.	CASSLTGRSPLHF	TGTGCCAGCAGCCTAACAGGGAGGTCACCCCTCCACTTT
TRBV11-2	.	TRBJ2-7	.	CASSLEAGGSYEQYF	TGTGCCAGCAGCTTAGAAGCCGGGGGATCATACGAGCAGTACTTC
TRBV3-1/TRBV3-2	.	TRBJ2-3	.	CASSQDRYGTADTQYF	TGTGCCAGCAGCCAAGATCGGTACGGAACAGCAGATACGCAGTATTTT
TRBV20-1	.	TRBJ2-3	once	CSAIHRESQYF	TGCAGTGCTATTCACAGGGAATCGCAGTATTTT
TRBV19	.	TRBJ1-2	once	CASSSQGYGYTF	TGTGCCAGTAGTTCTCAGGGCTATGGCTACACCTTC
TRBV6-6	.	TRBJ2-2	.	CASSRTGELFF	TGTGCCAGCAGCCGCACCGGGGAGCTGTTTTTT
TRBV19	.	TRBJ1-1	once	CASSPWRELTEAFF	TGTGCCAGTAGTCCCTGGAGGGAGTTGACTGAAGCTTTCTTT
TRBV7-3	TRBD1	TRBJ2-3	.	CASSTSGTGTNTQYF	TGTGCCAGCAGCACGTCCGGGACAGGGACGAATACGCAGTATTTT
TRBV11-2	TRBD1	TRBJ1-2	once	CASSLAEQGRGYTF	TGTGCCAGCAGCTTAGCAGAACAGGGGCGCGGCTACACCTTC
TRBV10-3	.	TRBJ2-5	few	CAISEFVAETQYF	TGTGCCATCAGTGAGTTTGTAGCGGAGACCCAGTACTTC
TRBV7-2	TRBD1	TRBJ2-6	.	CASSDRVLSANVLTF	TGTGCCAGCAGCGACAGGGTTCTCTCCGCCAACGTCCTGACTTTC
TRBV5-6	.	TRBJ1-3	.	CASSVGLLSSGNTIYF	TGTGCCAGCAGCGTGGGCCTTTTGAGCTCTGGAAACACCATATATTTT
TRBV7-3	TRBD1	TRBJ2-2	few	CASSSQGVSNTGELFF	TGTGCCAGCAGCTCGCAGGGGGTGTCGAACACCGGGGAGCTGTTTTTT
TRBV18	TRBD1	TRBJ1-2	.	CASSPGTDLKSGYTF	TGTGCCAGCTCACCCGGGACAGACCTCAAGAGTGGCTACACCTTC
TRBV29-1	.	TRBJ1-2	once	CSVDGQTTNYGYTF	TGCAGCGTTGACGGACAGACAACTAACTATGGCTACACCTTC
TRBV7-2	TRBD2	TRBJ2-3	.	CASSPSGTTDTQYF	TGTGCCAGCAGCCCTAGCGGAACCACAGATACGCAGTATTTT
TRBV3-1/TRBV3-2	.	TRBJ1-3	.	CASSIGGGGNTIYF	TGTGCCAGCAGCATTGGGGGAGGCGGAAACACCATATATTTT
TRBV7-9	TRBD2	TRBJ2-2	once	CASSLGGRNTGELFF	TGTGCCAGCAGCTTAGGCGGGAGGAACACCGGGGAGCTGTTTTTT
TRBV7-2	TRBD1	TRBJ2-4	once	CASSLDVTGYDQYF	TGTGCCAGCAGCTTAGACGTGACAGGGTATGATCAGTACTTC
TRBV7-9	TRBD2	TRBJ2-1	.	CASSTIPLAGAYEQFF	TGTGCCAGCAGCACGATACCCCTAGCGGGGGCGTATGAGCAGTTCTTC
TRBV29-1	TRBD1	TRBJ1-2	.	CSAGQGYTF	TGCAGCGCGGGACAGGGCTACACCTTC
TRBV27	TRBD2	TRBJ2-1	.	CASSLGLASRNEQFF	TGTGCCAGCAGTTTGGGACTAGCGTCCCGCAATGAGCAGTTCTTC
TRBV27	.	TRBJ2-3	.	CASSFSGKTQYF	TGTGCCAGCAGTTTTAGCGGAAAAACGCAGTATTTT